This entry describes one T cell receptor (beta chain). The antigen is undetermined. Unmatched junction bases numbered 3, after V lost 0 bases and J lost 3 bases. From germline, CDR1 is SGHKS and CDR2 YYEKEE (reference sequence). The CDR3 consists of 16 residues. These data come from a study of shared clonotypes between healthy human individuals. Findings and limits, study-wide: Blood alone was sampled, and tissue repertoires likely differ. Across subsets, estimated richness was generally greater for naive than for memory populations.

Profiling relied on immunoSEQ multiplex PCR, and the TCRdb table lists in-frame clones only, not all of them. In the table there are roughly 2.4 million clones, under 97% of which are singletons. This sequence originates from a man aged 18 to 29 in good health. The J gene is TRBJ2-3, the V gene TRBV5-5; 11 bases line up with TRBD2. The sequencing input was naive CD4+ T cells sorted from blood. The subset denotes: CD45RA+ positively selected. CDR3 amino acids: CASSLGLAGKTDTQYF. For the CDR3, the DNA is TGTGCCAGCAGCTTGGGACTAGCGGGGAAGACAGATACGCAGTATTTT.